The sequence of this T cell receptor beta chain was determined in a study of blood T cell repertoires in COVID-19. Study-wide background: Sites across the United States, Italy and Spain contributed samples from acute and convalescent COVID-19. Sources were T cells, B-cell-depleted T cells, or PBMCs; the material itself was cDNA or gDNA.

Enrolled through a virtual design, the participants were between about 18 and 100 years of age and came from about two dozen US areas. TCRdb's copy holds only in-frame clones and misses some; the assay was immunoSEQ multiplex PCR. Counted here are 250,000 or so clones, about 90% occurring once; the ten biggest clones make up about 4%. Germline trimming cut 6 bases from V and 2 bases from J; bases unmatched to any gene: 12. This CDR3 has 18 amino acids. Germline loops: CDR1 LNHDA, CDR2 SQIVND (reference sequence). The sample comprised PBMCs or T cells enriched from blood (not recorded which). This TCR came from a woman aged 30 to 39 with acute COVID-19. The V call is TRBV19, the J call TRBJ2-3, with 12 bases that match TRBD2. The CDR3 loop reads CASSAGTSGWEFTDTQYF. The CDR3 region has the DNA TGTGCCAGTAGCGCAGGGACTAGCGGGTGGGAATTCACAGATACGCAGTATTTT.